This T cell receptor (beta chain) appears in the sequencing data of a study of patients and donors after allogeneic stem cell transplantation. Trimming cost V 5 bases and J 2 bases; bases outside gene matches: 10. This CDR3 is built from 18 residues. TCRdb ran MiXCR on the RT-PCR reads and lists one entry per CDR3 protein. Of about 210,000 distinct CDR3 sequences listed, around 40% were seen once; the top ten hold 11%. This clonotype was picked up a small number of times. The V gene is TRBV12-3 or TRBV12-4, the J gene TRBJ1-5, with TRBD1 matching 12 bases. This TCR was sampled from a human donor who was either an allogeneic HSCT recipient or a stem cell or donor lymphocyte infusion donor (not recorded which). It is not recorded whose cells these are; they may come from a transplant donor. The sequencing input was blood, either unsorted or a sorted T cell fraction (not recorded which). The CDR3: CASSGDRGRGVGNQPQHF. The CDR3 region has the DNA TGTGCCAGCAGTGGGGACAGGGGGCGCGGAGTGGGCAATCAGCCCCAGCATTTT.